The 16 T cell receptor beta chains below all came from one sample that was sequenced in a study of blood T cell repertoires in COVID-19. Sequencing was performed with immunoSEQ multiplex PCR; in TCRdb, only in-frame clones are kept and a portion is missing. This table holds under 130,000 clones, roughly nine tenths found once. Input material: peripheral blood. The receptors were gathered from an elderly woman in a cohort sampled during active COVID-19.

This rearrangement joins TRBV5-1 to TRBJ1-6; D might be TRBD1 (5 bases). The V and J ends lost 2 bases and 5 bases respectively, with 8 bases between them. The CDR3 has 14 amino acids. Germline-derived CDR1 and CDR2 are SGHRS and YFSETQ. The CDR3 DNA follows: TGCGCCAGCAGCTTACAGGAGCATAATTCACCCCTCCACTTT. It encodes CASSLQEHNSPLHF.

V usage is TRBV7-8 and J usage is TRBJ1-2; 8 bases are a match to TRBD1. Germline lookup yields CDR1 SGHVS and CDR2 FQNEAQ. The CDR3 consists of 15 residues. The ends lost 3 bases at V and 4 bases at J; junction bases unmatched: 7. The CDR3 spells CASSLGNRGIYGYTF. The CDR3 DNA reads TGTGCCAGCAGCTTGGGAAACAGGGGGATCTATGGCTACACCTTC.

This chain joins TRBV18 and TRBJ1-5; D possibly corresponds to TRBD1 (5 bases). This CDR3 is built from 16 residues. Per germline, CDR1 KGHSH and CDR2 LQKENI. Trimming took off 3 bases at V and 0 bases at J, with 12 bases between the two ends. The CDR3 sequence is CASSPGGGGSNQPQHF. CDR3 coding DNA: TGTGCCAGCTCACCTGGCGGGGGAGGTAGCAATCAGCCCCAGCATTTT.

The chain links TRBV5-1 to TRBJ2-3, with D tentatively TRBD1 (6 bases). V lost 3 bases and J lost 1, with 15 bases in between. Per germline, CDR1 SGHRS and CDR2 YFSETQ. This CDR3 contains 16 residues. This chain's CDR3 is CASSSSQGGGTDTQYF. The CDR3 DNA follows: TGCGCCAGCAGCTCGTCACAGGGCGGAGGCACAGATACGCAGTATTTT.

The CDR3, as DNA: TGTGCCAGCAGCTTGGCCCTAATCCGCGGACAGACCTACGAGCAGTACTTC. Its protein product is CASSLALIRGQTYEQYF. The V and J genes are TRBV5-4 and TRBJ2-7; D is possibly TRBD1 (6 bases). The CDR3 has 17 residues. Germline CDR1 and CDR2: SGHNT and YYREEE (reference sequence). V was pared by 0 bases and J by 2 bases, with 18 bases between.

This sequence joins TRBV6-5 and TRBJ1-3; 8 nucleotides agree with TRBD1. The junction had 7 bases not matched to a gene; V was cut back by 5 bases and J by 4 bases. The CDR3 sequence is 15 residues long. The germline V gene has CDR1 MNHEY and CDR2 SVGAGI. This chain's CDR3 is CASSIDRGSGNTIYF. The CDR3 nucleotides are TGTGCCAGCAGTATCGACAGGGGTTCGGGAAACACCATATATTTT.

The V gene is TRBV7-8, the J gene TRBJ2-1; 10 bases match TRBD2. Germline CDR1 and CDR2: SGHVS and FQNEAQ. This CDR3 region has 15 residues. J was trimmed by 4 bases and V by 2 bases; bases with no gene match: 2. The CDR3 DNA is TGTGCCAGCAGCTTAACTAGCGGGGTATACAATGAGCAGTTCTTC. As protein: CASSLTSGVYNEQFF.

This CDR3 reads CASSLAPERSEQYF. The CDR3 DNA is TGTGCCAGCAGCTTAGCGCCGGAGAGGTCCGAGCAGTACTTC. This chain links TRBV7-6 with TRBJ2-7; no clear D. The V gene's germline CDR1 is SGHVS and CDR2 FNYEAQ. V was clipped by 0 bases and J by 6 bases, with 12 bases between them. The CDR3 is 14 residues long.

J is TRBJ2-5 and V is TRBV4-2; 8 bases map to TRBD2. Germline values: CDR1 LGHNA, CDR2 YNFKEQ. This CDR3 has 14 amino acids. V shed 1 base and J 5 bases; nucleotides not matched to a gene: 3. CDR3 loop: CASSQAPGGETQYF. CDR3 in DNA: TGTGCCAGCAGCCAAGCTCCGGGAGGGGAGACCCAGTACTTC.

The gene calls are TRBV12-5 and TRBJ2-3; 10 nucleotides align to TRBD2. The trim removed 8 bases at V and 6 bases at J, leaving 11 bases unmatched. The germline gives CDR1 LGHNT, CDR2 FRNRAP. The CDR3 is 15 amino acids. The CDR3 spells CASSDLAGERDTQYF. The CDR3 DNA sequence: TGTGCTAGTAGTGATCTAGCGGGAGAGCGGGATACGCAGTATTTT.

The chain recombines TRBV19 with TRBJ1-1, with D perhaps TRBD1 (6 bases). The CDR3 loop spans 15 amino acids. CDR1 and CDR2 from the germline V gene are LNHDA and SQIVND (reference sequence). Between the trimmed V and J ends, which lost 2 bases and 0 bases, there was a span of 10 bases. The chain's CDR3 is CASSIQGWMNTEAFF. CDR3 DNA sequence: TGTGCCAGTAGTATACAGGGGTGGATGAACACTGAAGCTTTCTTT.

V is TRBV6-2 or TRBV6-3 and J is TRBJ2-3, with 9 bases lining up with TRBD1. V shed 5 bases and J 4 bases; nucleotides not matched to a gene: 13. CDR3 size: 17 residues. CDR1 and CDR2 (germline): MNHEY, SVGEGT. The CDR3 coding sequence is TGTGCCAGCAGTCATAATAACCGGGACAGGGTCTCAGATACGCAGTATTTT. Protein sequence: CASSHNNRDRVSDTQYF.

The J gene is TRBJ2-1, the V gene TRBV10-1; 8 nucleotides agree with TRBD2. CDR3 length equals 13 residues. Trimming at V came to 2 bases and at J to 9 bases, leaving 3 bases not matched to a gene. The germline V gene encodes CDR1 WNHNN and CDR2 SYGVQD (reference sequence). The CDR3 reads CASSERGGGEQFF. For the CDR3, the DNA is TGCGCCAGCAGTGAGCGGGGGGGCGGTGAGCAGTTCTTC.

The chain has TRBV24-1 and TRBJ1-2; 11 nucleotides line up with TRBD1. CDR1 KGHDR and CDR2 SFDVKD come from the germline V gene. J lost 4 bases, V lost 3 bases, and 3 bases had no gene match. The CDR3 length is 15 residues. The CDR3 bases are TGTGCCACCAGTGATCGGGACAGGGGGGCCTATGGCTACACCTTC. Translation gives CATSDRDRGAYGYTF.

In its sample, this clone was seen a few times. The genes are TRBV28 and TRBJ1-2, with 11 bases fitting TRBD1. The V gene end was trimmed by 6 bases and the J gene end by 4 bases; junction bases not matched to a gene: 13. This CDR3 spans 17 amino acids. In germline, CDR1 is MDHEN, CDR2 SYDVKM. The CDR3 nucleotides read TGTGCCAGCAGATCCCCCCAATGGACAGGGGGCGCCTATGGCTACACCTTC. Translation: CASRSPQWTGGAYGYTF.

This chain uses TRBV2 with TRBJ2-3; 13 bases are a match to TRBD2. V trimming: 10 bases; J trimming: 0 bases; junction bases outside the gene matches: 7. Germline-derived CDR1 and CDR2 are SNHLY and FYNNEI. The CDR3 has 16 amino acids. The DNA for the CDR3 is TGTGCCACCATGGGACTAGCGGGGCGTAGCACAGATACGCAGTATTTT. Its protein product is CATMGLAGRSTDTQYF.